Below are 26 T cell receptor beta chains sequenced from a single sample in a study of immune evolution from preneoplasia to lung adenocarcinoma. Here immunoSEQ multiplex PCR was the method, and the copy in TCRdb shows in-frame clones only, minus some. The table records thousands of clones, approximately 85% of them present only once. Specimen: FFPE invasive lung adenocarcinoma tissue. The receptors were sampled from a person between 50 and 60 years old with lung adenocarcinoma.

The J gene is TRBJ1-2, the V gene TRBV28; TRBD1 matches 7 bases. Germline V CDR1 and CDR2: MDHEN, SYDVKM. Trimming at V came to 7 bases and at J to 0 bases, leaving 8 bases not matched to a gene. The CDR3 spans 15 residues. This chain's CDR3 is CASTAEGTANYGYTF. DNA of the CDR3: TGTGCCAGCACCGCCGAAGGGACAGCTAACTATGGCTACACCTTC.

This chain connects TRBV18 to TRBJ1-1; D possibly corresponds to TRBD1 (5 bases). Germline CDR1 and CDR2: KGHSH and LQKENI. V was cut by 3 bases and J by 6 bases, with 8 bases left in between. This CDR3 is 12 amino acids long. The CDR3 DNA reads TGTGCCAGCTCACCGGGAGGGGCTGAAGCTTTCTTT. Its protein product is CASSPGGAEAFF.

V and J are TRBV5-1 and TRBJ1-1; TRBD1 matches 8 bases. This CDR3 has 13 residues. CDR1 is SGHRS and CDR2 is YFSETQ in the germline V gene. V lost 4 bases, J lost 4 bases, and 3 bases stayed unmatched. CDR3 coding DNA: TGCGCCAGCAGCCTAGACAGGGGCACTGAAGCTTTCTTT. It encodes CASSLDRGTEAFF.

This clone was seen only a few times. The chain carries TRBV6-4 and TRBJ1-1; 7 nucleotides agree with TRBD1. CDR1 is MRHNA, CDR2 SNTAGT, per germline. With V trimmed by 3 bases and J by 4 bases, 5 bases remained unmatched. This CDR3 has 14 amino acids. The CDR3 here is CASSETGEATEAFF. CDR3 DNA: TGTGCCAGCAGTGAAACAGGGGAAGCCACTGAAGCTTTCTTT.

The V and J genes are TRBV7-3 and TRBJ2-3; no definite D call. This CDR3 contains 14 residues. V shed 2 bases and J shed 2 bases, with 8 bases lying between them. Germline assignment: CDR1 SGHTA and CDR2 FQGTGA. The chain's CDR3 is CASSLQPATDTQYF. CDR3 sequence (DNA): TGTGCCAGCAGCTTACAGCCAGCCACAGATACGCAGTATTTT.

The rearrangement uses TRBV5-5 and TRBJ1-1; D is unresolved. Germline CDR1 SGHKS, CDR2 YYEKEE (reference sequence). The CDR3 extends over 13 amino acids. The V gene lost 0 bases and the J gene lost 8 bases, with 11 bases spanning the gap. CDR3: CASSLGPATEAFF. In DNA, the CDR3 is TGTGCCAGCAGCTTGGGACCTGCGACCGAAGCTTTCTTT.

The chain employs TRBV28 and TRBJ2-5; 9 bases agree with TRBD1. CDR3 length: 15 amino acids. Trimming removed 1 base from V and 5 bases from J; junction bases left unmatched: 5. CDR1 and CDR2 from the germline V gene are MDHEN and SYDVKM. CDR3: CASSLSYRGQETQYF. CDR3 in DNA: TGTGCCAGCAGTTTATCCTACAGGGGGCAGGAGACCCAGTACTTC.

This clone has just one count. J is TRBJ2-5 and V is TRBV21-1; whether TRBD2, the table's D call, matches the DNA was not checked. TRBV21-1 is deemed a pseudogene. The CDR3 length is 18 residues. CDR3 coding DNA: TGTGCCAGCAGACCTGATTTCGGGGCTAGCGGAGGACAAGAGACCCAGTACTTC. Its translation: CASRPDFGASGGQETQYF.

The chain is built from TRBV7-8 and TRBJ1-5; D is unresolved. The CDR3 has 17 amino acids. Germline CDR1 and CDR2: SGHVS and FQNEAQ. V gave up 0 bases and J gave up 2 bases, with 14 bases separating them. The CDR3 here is CASSLAESGPGNQPQHF. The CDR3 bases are TGTGCCAGCAGCTTAGCGGAGTCCGGGCCAGGCAATCAGCCCCAGCATTTT.

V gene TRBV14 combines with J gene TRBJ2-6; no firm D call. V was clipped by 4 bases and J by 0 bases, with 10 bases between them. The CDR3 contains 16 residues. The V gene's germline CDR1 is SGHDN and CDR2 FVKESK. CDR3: CASSPQALSGANVLTF. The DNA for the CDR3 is TGTGCCAGCAGCCCGCAGGCACTCTCTGGGGCCAACGTCCTGACTTTC.

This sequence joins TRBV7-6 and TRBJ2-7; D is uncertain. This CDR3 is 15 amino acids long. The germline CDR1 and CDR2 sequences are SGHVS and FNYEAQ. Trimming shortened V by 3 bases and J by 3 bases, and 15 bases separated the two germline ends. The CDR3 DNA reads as TGTGCCAGCAGCTTGGCGCCGGGCTCTTACTACGAGCAGTACTTC. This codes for CASSLAPGSYYEQYF.

CDR3 amino acids: CASSPGSEQFF. CDR3 nucleotides: TGTGCCAGCAGCCCAGGGTCTGAGCAGTTCTTC. The chain is built from TRBV7-3 and TRBJ2-1, with D possibly matching TRBD1 (5 bases). The CDR3 runs 11 residues. V was cut by 5 bases and J by 9 bases, with 8 bases left in between. CDR1 and CDR2 (germline): SGHTA, FQGTGA.

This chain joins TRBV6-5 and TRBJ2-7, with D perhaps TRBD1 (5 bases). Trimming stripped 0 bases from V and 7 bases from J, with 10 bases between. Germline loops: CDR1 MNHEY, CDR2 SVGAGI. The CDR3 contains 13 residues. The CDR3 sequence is CASSYSQGLEQYF. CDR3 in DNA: TGTGCCAGCAGTTACTCGCAGGGTTTGGAGCAGTACTTC.

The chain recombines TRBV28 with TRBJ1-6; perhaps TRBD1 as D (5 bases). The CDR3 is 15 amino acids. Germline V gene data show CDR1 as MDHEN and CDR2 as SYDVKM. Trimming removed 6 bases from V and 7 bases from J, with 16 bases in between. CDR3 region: CASRLGRPANSPLHF. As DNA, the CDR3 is TGTGCCAGCAGATTGGGACGGCCAGCGAATTCACCCCTCCACTTT.

CDR3 in DNA: TGTGCCAGCTGTAGAGAGGCAGGACAGCCCCAGCATTTT. Translation: CASCREAGQPQHF. The chain links TRBV27 to TRBJ1-5, with no clear D. The CDR3 covers 13 residues. CDR1 MNHEY and CDR2 SMNVEV come from the germline V gene (reference sequence). Trimming shortened V by 8 bases and J by 7 bases, and 15 bases separated the two germline ends.

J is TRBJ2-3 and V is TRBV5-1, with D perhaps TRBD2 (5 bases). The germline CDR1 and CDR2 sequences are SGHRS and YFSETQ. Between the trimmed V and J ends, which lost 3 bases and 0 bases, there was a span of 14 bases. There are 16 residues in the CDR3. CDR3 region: CASSSPRGMSTDTQYF. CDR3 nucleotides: TGCGCCAGCAGCTCCCCCCGAGGGATGAGCACAGATACGCAGTATTTT.

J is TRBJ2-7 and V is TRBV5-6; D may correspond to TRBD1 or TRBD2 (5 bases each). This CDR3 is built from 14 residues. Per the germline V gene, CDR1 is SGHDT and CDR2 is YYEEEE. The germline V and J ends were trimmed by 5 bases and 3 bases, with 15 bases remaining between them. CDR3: CASRTYSGGYEQYF. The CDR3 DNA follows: TGTGCCAGCAGAACCTACAGTGGGGGCTACGAGCAGTACTTC.

In nucleotides, the CDR3 is TGTGCCAGCATGCGGCCCCAAGAGACCCAGTACTTC. Its protein is CASMRPQETQYF. This chain connects TRBV6-5 to TRBJ2-5; D gene ambiguous. Germline loops: CDR1 MNHEY, CDR2 SVGAGI. The CDR3 runs 12 residues. V lost 7 bases, J lost 1 base, and 7 bases lay in between.

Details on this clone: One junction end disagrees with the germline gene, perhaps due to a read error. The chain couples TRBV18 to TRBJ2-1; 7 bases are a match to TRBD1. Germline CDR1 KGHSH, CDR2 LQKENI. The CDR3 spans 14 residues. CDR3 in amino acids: CASSSPGQYNEQFF. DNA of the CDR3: TGTGCCAGCTCATCACCGGGACAGTACAATGAGCAGTTCTTC. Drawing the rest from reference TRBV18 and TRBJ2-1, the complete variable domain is NAGVMQNPRHLVRRRGQEARLRCSPMKGHSHVYWYRQLPEEGLKFMVYLQKENIIDESGMPKERFSAEFPKEGPSILRIQQVVRGDSAAYFCASSSPGQYNEQFFGPGTRLTVL.

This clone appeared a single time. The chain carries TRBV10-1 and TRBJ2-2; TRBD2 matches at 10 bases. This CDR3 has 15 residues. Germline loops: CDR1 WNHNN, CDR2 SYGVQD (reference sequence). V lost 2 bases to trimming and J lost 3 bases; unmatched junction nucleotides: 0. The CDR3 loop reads CASSEGTSDTGELFF. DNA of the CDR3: TGCGCCAGCAGTGAGGGGACTAGCGACACCGGGGAGCTGTTTTTT.

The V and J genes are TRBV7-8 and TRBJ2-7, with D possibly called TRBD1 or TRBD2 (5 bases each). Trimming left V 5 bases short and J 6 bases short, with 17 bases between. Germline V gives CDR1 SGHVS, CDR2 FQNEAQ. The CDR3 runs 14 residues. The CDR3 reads CASSGRDPPSEQYF. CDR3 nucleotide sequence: TGTGCCAGCAGCGGACGGGACCCACCATCCGAGCAGTACTTC.

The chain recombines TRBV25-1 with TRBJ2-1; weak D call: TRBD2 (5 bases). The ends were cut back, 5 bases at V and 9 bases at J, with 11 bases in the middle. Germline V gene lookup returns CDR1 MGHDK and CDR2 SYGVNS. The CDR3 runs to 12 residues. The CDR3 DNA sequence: TGTGCCAGCAGTACCGGGGTCGTTGAGCAGTTCTTC. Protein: CASSTGVVEQFF. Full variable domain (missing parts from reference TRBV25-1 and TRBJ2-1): EADIYQTPRYLVIGTGKKITLECSQTMGHDKMYWYQQDPGMELHLIHYSYGVNSTEKGDLSSESTVSRIRTEHFPLTLESARPSHTSQYLCASSTGVVEQFFGPGTRLTVL.

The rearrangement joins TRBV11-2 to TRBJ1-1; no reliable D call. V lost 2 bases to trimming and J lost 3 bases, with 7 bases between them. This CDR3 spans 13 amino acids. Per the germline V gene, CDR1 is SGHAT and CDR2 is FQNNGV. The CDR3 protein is CASSLTRYTEAFF. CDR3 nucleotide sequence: TGTGCCAGCAGCTTAACGAGATACACTGAAGCTTTCTTT.

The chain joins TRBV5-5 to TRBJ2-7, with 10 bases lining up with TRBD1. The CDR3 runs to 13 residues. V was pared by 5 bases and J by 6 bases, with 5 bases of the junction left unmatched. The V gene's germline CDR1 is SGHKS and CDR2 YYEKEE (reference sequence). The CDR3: CASSGQGVVEQYF. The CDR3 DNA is TGTGCCAGCAGTGGACAGGGGGTTGTCGAGCAGTACTTC.

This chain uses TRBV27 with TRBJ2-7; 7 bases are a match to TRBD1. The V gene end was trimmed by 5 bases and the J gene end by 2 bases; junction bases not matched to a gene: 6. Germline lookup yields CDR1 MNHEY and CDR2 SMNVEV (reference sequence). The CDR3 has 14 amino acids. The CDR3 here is CASSPWDSTYEQYF. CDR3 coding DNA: TGTGCCAGCAGTCCCTGGGACAGCACCTACGAGCAGTACTTC.

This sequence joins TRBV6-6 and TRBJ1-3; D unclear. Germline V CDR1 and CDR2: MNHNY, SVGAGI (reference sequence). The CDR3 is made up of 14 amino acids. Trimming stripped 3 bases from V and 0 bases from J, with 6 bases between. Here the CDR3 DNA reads TGTGCCAGCAGTTATACAGCCTCTGGAAACACCATATATTTT. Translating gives CASSYTASGNTIYF.